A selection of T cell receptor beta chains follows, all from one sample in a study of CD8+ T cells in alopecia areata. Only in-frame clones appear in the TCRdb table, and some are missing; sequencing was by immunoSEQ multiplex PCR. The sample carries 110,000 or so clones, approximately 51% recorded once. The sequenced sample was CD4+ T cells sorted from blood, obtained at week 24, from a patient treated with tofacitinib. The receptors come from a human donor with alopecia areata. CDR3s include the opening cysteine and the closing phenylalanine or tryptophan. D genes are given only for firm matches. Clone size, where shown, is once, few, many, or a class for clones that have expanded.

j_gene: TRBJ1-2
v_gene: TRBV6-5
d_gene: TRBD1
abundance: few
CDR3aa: CASRRQGVNYGYTF
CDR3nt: TGTGCCAGCAGACGACAGGGGGTGAACTATGGCTACACCTTC

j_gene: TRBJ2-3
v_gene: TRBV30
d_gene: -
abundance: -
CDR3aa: CAWRNTRDTDTQYF
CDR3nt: TGTGCCTGGAGGAATACCAGGGACACAGATACGCAGTATTTT

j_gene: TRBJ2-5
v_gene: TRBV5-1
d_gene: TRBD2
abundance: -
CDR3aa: CASSSGLASKETQYF
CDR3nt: TGCGCCAGCAGCTCCGGACTAGCGAGCAAAGAGACCCAGTACTTC

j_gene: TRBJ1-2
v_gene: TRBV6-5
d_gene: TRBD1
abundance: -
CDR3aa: CASSGDRGGNYGYTF
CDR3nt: TGTGCCAGCAGTGGAGACAGGGGAGGTAACTATGGCTACACCTTC

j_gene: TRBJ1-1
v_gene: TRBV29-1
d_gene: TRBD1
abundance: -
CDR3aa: CSVVRGTGDAFF
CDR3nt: TGCAGCGTTGTGAGGGGAACAGGGGACGCTTTCTTT

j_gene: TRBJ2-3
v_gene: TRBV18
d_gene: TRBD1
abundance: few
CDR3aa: CASSPVSRGRTDTQYF
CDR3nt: TGTGCCAGCTCACCAGTGAGCAGGGGGCGCACAGATACGCAGTATTTT

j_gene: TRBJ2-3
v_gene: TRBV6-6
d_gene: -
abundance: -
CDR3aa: CASSFGLRDTQYF
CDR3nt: TGTGCCAGCAGTTTCGGACTCCGGGATACGCAGTATTTT

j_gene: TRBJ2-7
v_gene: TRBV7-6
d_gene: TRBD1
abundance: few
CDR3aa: CASSSITGGGYEQYF
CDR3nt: TGTGCCAGCAGCTCGATCACAGGGGGCGGATACGAGCAGTACTTC

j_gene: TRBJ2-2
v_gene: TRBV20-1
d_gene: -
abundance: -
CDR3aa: CSARDTGELFF
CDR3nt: TGCAGTGCTAGAGACACCGGGGAGCTGTTTTTT

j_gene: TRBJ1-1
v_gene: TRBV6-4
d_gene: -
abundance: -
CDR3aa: CASSLNGGNTEAFF
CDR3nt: TGTGCCAGCAGCCTGAACGGGGGAAACACTGAAGCTTTCTTT